This T cell receptor (beta chain) emerged from a study of beta chain features in type 1 diabetes. The overall study: When patients were set against healthy donors, age, gender and cell yields were similar.

Every participating donor gave one draw, a heparinised blood sample averaging approximately 110 mL. The study reverse transcribed the entire isolated RNA, so it sequenced expressed TCRB transcripts. Deep immunoSEQ sequencing covered naive, central memory and regulatory T cell samples. Libraries were prepared by immunoSEQ multiplex PCR; TCRdb keeps only in-frame clonotypes and omits some of them. The sample has some 400,000 clones; approximately 15% are singletons. CDR3 length: 16 amino acids. Germline V gene sequence: CDR1 SGHTA, CDR2 FQGNSA. V lost 5 bases, J lost 5 bases, and 19 bases lay in between.

J is TRBJ2-1 and V is TRBV7-2, with D possibly TRBD1 on 5 matching bases. The clonotype comes from a woman in her late teens or twenties in good health. The specimen was naive CD4+ T cells from blood. CDR3 sequence (DNA): TGTGCCAGCAGCCCCCATCAGGGTGGGGTGAACAATGAGCAGTTCTTC. Amino acid sequence: CASSPHQGGVNNEQFF.